This TCR beta chain emerged from a study of cytomegalovirus exposure and HLA in healthy donors. Trimming shortened V by 5 bases and J by 0 bases, and 13 bases separated the two germline ends. This CDR3 has 15 amino acids. Per germline, CDR1 MDHEN and CDR2 SYDVKM. Notes on this clone: Its matching antigen is unknown.

The study's findings and limits: A list of more than 150 TCR beta chains associated with cytomegalovirus was given.

PCR used 60 Vbeta primers and 13 Jbeta primers. Assay used: immunoSEQ multiplex PCR; TCRdb lists only in-frame clones, some missing. The repertoire holds 90,000 to 150,000 clones, with around three quarters as singletons. It was healthy bone marrow donors who served as donors. The sequenced sample was PBMCs. The rearrangement joins TRBV28 to TRBJ1-2; the D is unclear. The origin of this receptor is a young woman in good health and CMV-seropositive. CDR3 DNA: TGTGCCAGCAGTCCCTTGACATCTCCTAACTATGGCTACACCTTC. It yields the protein CASSPLTSPNYGYTF.